Here is one TCR beta chain with its context. The sample originates from a study of blood T cell repertoires in COVID-19. For the study at large: Researchers got acute and convalescent COVID-19 samples from the United States, Italy and Spain.

Original processing methods: Estimates of nucleated cell counts were drawn from the amplification of reference gene primers. Assay: immunoSEQ multiplex PCR; the TCRdb copy retains only in-frame clones and omits some. The DNA gave D and trimming, while V, J and clone size come from that table. The table lists under 300,000 clones, roughly 82% of them singletons. The sequenced sample consisted of peripheral blood. This clonotype was obtained from a middle-aged man who had recovered from COVID-19.

The CDR3 spells CASSLGRNNEQFF. In DNA, the CDR3 is TGTGCCAGCAGCTTGGGGAGAAACAATGAGCAGTTCTTC. The chain is built from TRBV7-9 and TRBJ2-1, with D possibly being TRBD2 (5 bases). CDR1 SEHNR and CDR2 FQNEAQ come from the germline V gene (reference sequence). The CDR3 sequence is 13 residues long. Trimming stripped 3 bases from V and 5 bases from J, with 8 bases between.